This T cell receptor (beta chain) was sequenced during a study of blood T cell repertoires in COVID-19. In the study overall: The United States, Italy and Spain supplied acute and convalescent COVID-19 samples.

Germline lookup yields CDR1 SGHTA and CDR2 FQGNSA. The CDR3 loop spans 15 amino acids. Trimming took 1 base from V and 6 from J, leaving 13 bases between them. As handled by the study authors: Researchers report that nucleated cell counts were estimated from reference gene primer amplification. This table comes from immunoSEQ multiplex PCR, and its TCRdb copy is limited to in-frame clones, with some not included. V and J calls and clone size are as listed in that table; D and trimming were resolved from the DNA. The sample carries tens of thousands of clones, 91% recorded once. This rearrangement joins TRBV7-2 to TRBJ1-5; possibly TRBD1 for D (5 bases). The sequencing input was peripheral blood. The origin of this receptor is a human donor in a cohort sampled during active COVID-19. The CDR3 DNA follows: TGTGCCAGCAGCTTAGTGGCAGCAGGGCGTCAGCCCCAGCATTTT. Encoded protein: CASSLVAAGRQPQHF.